This entry describes one T cell receptor beta chain. The sample originates from a study of blood T cell repertoires in COVID-19. At the level of the study: Collection of acute and convalescent COVID-19 samples took place in the United States, Italy and Spain.

Per the germline V gene, CDR1 is KGHSH and CDR2 is LQKENI. V shed 3 bases and J shed 9 bases, with 12 bases lying between them. The CDR3 has 14 residues. Assay used: immunoSEQ multiplex PCR; TCRdb lists only in-frame clones, some missing. The sample holds about 73,000 clones, about 80% seen once. Sequenced input: peripheral blood. The chain combines TRBV18 with TRBJ1-6, with D possibly being TRBD1 (5 bases). This TCR came from a human donor in a cohort sampled during active COVID-19. The CDR3 sequence is CASSPGLDGSPLHF. The CDR3 DNA is TGTGCCAGCTCACCGGGACTTGATGGTTCACCCCTCCACTTT.